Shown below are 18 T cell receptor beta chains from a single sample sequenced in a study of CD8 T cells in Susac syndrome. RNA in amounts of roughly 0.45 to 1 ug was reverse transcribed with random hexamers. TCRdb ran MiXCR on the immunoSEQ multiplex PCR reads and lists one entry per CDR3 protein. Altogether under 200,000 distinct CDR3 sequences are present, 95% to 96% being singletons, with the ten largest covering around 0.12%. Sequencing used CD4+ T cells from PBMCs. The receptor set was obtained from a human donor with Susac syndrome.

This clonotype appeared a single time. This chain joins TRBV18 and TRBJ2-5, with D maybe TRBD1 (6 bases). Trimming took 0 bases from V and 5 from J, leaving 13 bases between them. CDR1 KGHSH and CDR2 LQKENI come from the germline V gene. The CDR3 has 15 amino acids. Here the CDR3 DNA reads TGTGCCAGCTCACCACCGTCAGGGGCAGGGGAGACCCAGTACTTC. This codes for CASSPPSGAGETQYF.

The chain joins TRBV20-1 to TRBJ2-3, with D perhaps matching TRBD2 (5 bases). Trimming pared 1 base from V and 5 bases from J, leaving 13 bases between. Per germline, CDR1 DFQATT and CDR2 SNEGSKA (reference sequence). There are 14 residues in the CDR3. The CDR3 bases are TGCAGTGCTAGAGGAGGAGGCAGGAGAGATACGCAGTATTTT. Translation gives CSARGGGRRDTQYF.

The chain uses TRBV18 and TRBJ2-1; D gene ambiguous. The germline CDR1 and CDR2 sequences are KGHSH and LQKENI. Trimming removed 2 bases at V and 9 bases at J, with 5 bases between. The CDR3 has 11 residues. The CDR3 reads CASSPLVEQFF. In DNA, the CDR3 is TGTGCCAGCTCACCATTGGTTGAGCAGTTCTTC.

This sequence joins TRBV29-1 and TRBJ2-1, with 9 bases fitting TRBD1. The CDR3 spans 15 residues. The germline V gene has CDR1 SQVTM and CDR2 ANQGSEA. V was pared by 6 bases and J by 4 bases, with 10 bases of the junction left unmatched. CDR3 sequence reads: CSVVSGTGNYNEQFF. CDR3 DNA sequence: TGCAGCGTCGTCTCCGGGACAGGGAATTACAATGAGCAGTTCTTC.

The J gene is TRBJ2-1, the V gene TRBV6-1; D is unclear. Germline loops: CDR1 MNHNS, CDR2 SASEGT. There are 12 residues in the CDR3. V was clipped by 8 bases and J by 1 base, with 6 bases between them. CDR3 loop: CASGPSYNEQFF. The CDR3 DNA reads TGTGCCAGCGGTCCATCCTACAATGAGCAGTTCTTC.

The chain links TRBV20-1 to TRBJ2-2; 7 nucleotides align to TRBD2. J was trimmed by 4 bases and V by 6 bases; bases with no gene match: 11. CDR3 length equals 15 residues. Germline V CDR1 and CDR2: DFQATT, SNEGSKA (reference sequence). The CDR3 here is CSANARGGGTGELFF. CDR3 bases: TGCAGTGCGAACGCCCGCGGGGGAGGCACCGGGGAGCTGTTTTTT.

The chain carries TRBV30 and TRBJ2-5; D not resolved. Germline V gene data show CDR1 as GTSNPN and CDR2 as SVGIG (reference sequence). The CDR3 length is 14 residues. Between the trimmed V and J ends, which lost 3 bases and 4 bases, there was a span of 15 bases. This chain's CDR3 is CAWRAGLSRETQYF. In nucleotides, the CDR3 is TGTGCCTGGAGGGCAGGCCTCTCCCGAGAGACCCAGTACTTC. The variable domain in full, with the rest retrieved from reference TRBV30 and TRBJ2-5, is SQTIHQWPATLVQPVGSPLSLECTVEGTSNPNLYWYRQAAGRGLQLLFYSVGIGQISSEVPQNLSASRPQDRQFILSSKKLLLSDSGFYLCAWRAGLSRETQYFGPGTRLLVL.

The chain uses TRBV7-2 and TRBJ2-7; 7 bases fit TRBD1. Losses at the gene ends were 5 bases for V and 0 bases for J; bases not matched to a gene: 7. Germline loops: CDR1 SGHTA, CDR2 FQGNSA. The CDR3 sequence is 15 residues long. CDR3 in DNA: TGTGCCAGCAGCCGGGGACAGTCTAGCTCCTACGAGCAGTACTTC. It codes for CASSRGQSSSYEQYF.

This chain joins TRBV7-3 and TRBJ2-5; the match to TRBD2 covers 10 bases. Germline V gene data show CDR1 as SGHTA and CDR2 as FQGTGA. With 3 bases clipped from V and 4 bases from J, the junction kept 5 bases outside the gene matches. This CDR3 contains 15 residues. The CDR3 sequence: CASSFRAGGAETQYF. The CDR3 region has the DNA TGTGCCAGCAGCTTTAGAGCGGGAGGGGCAGAGACCCAGTACTTC.

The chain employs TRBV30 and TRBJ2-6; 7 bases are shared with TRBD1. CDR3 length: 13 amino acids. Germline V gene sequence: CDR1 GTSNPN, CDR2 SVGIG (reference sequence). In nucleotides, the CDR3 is TGTGCAGGGGACAGCTCTGGGGCCAACGTCCTGACTTTC. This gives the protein CAGDSSGANVLTF.

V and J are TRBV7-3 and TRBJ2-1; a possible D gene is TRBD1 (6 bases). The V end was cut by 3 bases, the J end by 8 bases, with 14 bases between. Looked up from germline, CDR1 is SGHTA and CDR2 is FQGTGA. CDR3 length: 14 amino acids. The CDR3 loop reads CASSFRTVSDEQFF. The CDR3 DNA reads TGTGCCAGCAGCTTTCGGACAGTCAGCGATGAGCAGTTCTTC.

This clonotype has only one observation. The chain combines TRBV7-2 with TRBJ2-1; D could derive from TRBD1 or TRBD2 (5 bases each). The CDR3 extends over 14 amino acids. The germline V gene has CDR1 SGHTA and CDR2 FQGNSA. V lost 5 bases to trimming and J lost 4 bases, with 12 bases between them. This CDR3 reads CASSGDPFYNEQFF. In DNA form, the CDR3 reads TGTGCCAGCAGCGGGGACCCCTTTTACAATGAGCAGTTCTTC. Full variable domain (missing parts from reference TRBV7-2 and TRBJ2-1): GAGVSQSPSNKVTEKGKDVELRCDPISGHTALYWYRQSLGQGLEFLIYFQGNSAPDKSGLPSDRFSAERTGGSVSTLTIQRTQQEDSAVYLCASSGDPFYNEQFFGPGTRLTVL.

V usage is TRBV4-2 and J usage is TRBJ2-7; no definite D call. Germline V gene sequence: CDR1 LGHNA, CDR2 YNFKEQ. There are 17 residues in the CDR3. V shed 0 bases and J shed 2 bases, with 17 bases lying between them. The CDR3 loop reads CASSQDRWSGQTYEQYF. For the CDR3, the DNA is TGTGCCAGCAGCCAAGATAGGTGGTCTGGGCAGACCTACGAGCAGTACTTC.

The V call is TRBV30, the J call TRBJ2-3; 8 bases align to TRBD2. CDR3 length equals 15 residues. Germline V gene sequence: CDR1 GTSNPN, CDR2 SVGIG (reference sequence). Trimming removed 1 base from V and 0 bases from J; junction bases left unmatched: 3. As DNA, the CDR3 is TGTGCCTGGAGTGCTCCTAGCGGGAGCACAGATACGCAGTATTTT. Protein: CAWSAPSGSTDTQYF.

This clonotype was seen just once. The CDR3 region is CASSAWGESSYEQYF. CDR3 DNA: TGTGCCAGCAGTGCCTGGGGGGAGAGCTCCTACGAGCAGTACTTC. The chain joins TRBV12-3 or TRBV12-4 to TRBJ2-7, with D perhaps matching TRBD2 (6 bases). Trimming stripped 5 bases from V and 0 bases from J, with 14 bases between. This CDR3 has 15 amino acids.

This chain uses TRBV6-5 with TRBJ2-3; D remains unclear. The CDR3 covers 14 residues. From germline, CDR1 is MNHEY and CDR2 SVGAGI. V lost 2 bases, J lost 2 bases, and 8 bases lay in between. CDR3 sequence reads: CASSYNSPTDTQYF. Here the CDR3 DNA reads TGTGCCAGCAGTTACAACAGCCCCACAGATACGCAGTATTTT.

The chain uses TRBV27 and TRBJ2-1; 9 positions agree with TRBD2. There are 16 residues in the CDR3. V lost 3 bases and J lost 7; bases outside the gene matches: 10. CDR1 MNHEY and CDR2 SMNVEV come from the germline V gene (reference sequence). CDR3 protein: CASSFDAGLAGNEQFF. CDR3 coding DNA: TGTGCCAGCAGTTTCGACGCGGGACTAGCAGGAAATGAGCAGTTCTTC.

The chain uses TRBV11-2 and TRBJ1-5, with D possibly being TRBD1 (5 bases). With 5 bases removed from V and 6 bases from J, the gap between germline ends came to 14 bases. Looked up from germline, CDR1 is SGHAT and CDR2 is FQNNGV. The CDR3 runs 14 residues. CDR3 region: CASSPTVESQPQHF. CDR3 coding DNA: TGTGCCAGCAGCCCGACAGTAGAAAGTCAGCCCCAGCATTTT. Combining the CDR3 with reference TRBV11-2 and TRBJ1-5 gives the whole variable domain EAGVAQSPRYKIIEKRQSVAFWCNPISGHATLYWYQQILGQGPKLLIQFQNNGVVDDSQLPKDRFSAERLKGVDSTLKIQPAKLEDSAVYLCASSPTVESQPQHFGDGTRLSIL.